These T cell receptor beta chains were read from a single sample in a study of T cell responses to AZD1222 COVID-19 vaccine. Only in-frame clones appear in the TCRdb table, and some are missing; sequencing was by immunoSEQ multiplex PCR. The sample lists 150,000 to 200,000 clones, about nine tenths occurring once. The sample was peripheral blood, taken 28 days after the second AZD1222 dose. All receptors come from an adult who received the AZD1222 COVID-19 vaccine. The CDR3 runs from the conserved cysteine through the conserved F or W. The D gene is left open where the match is weak. Expanded clones get a size class; other rows say once, few or many, or leave the size out.

j_gene | v_gene | abundance | d_gene | CDR3nt | CDR3aa
TRBJ1-2 | TRBV5-4 | NA | TRBD1 | TGTGCCAGCAGCTTAGTTACGGACAGGGGGCGCTATGGCTACACCTTC | CASSLVTDRGRYGYTF
TRBJ1-1 | TRBV4-1 | NA | NA | TGCGCCAGCAGCCACCCCGGGGGTATGAACACTGAAGCTTTCTTT | CASSHPGGMNTEAFF
TRBJ1-1 | TRBV19 | NA | TRBD1 | TGTGCCAGTAGTATCCTCCGGGGCAGGGGGCTTAACACTGAAGCTTTCTTT | CASSILRGRGLNTEAFF
TRBJ1-3 | TRBV19 | NA | NA | TGTGCCAGTAGTCTCGGGACCCCAGGACCGTTCTCTGGAAACACCATATATTTT | CASSLGTPGPFSGNTIYF
TRBJ2-6 | TRBV9 | NA | NA | TGTGCCAGCAGCGTGGGGGCTGGGGCCAACGTCCTGACTTTC | CASSVGAGANVLTF
TRBJ2-1 | TRBV27 | NA | TRBD2 | TGTGCCAGCAGTTTATCACAGACTAGCGGCCTAATCTTC | CASSLSQTSGLIF
TRBJ1-2 | TRBV29-1 | NA | TRBD1 | TGCAGCGTAGGACAGGTTGGGAACTATGGCTACACCTTC | CSVGQVGNYGYTF
TRBJ1-1 | TRBV4-1 | NA | TRBD1 | TGCGCCAGCAGCCAGGCACAGGGGGACACTGAAGCTTTCTTT | CASSQAQGDTEAFF
TRBJ2-1 | TRBV6-6 | NA | NA | TGTGCCAGCAATGCGAGAGGGACGCTCTCCTACAATGAGCAGTTCTTC | CASNARGTLSYNEQFF
TRBJ1-1 | TRBV29-1 | NA | NA | TGCAGCGTCCGGGCCCTCACTGAAGCTTTCTTT | CSVRALTEAFF
TRBJ1-4 | TRBV27 | once | NA | TGTGCCAGCAGTTTATGGGGCGGGGGTGGAAAACTGTTTTTT | CASSLWGGGGKLFF
TRBJ2-3 | TRBV6-2/TRBV6-3 | NA | NA | TGTGCCAGCAGTTACACGACATATCAAGATACGCAGTATTTT | CASSYTTYQDTQYF
TRBJ1-5 | TRBV6-5 | NA | NA | TGTGCCAGCACCGGAGGGGTCGGGCTCAATCAGCCCCAGCATTTT | CASTGGVGLNQPQHF
TRBJ1-6 | TRBV9 | few | TRBD1 | TGTGCCAGCAGCAGGGACAGGGGGTATTCACCCCTCCACTTT | CASSRDRGYSPLHF
TRBJ1-2 | TRBV7-9 | once | NA | TGTGCCAGCAGCTTAGCGTCAGGGGCCCTACATAACTATGGCTACACCTTC | CASSLASGALHNYGYTF
TRBJ1-5 | TRBV19 | NA | NA | TGTGCCAGTACTCCTCTCCCTCCGGGGGGGGCTTATAGCAATCAGCCCCAGCATTTT | CASTPLPPGGAYSNQPQHF
TRBJ1-6 | TRBV6-4 | NA | NA | TGTGCCAGCAGTGCCATCCGGCCAGGGGAAAGCTCCTATAATTCACCCCTCCACTTT | CASSAIRPGESSYNSPLHF
TRBJ2-1 | TRBV6-1 | NA | NA | TGTGCCAGCAGTGCCTTGGCGGGGAGATCGTGGAATGAGCAGTTCTTC | CASSALAGRSWNEQFF
TRBJ1-1 | TRBV18 | once | NA | TGTGCCAGCTCACCGGCAGTTTTGGGAACTGAAGCTTTCTTT | CASSPAVLGTEAFF
TRBJ1-1 | TRBV2 | once | NA | TGTGCCAGCAGTGACCCCAAGCGGGTGGCTGAAGCTTTCTTT | CASSDPKRVAEAFF
TRBJ1-1 | TRBV18 | once | NA | TGTGCCAGCTCACCTAAATTAACACCCACTGAAGCTTTCTTT | CASSPKLTPTEAFF
TRBJ2-5 | TRBV27 | NA | NA | TGTGCCAGCAGTCCGGACCGGAGCCACAGGGGGAAGCGGGGAGAGACCCAGTACTTC | CASSPDRSHRGKRGETQYF
TRBJ2-3 | TRBV9 | NA | TRBD1 | TGTGCCAGCATGAAGGGACAGCTCACAGATACGCAGTATTTT | CASMKGQLTDTQYF
TRBJ2-7 | TRBV29-1 | few | NA | TGCAGCGCGCTAGTTCCCCACGAGCAGTACTTC | CSALVPHEQYF
TRBJ1-1 | TRBV9 | NA | NA | TGTGCCAGCAGCGGGAAGGGAGGCACTGAAGCTTTCTTT | CASSGKGGTEAFF
TRBJ1-1 | TRBV5-1 | NA | TRBD1 | TGCGCCAGCAGCTTGGGAGGGGGCCGGACTGAAGCTTTCTTT | CASSLGGGRTEAFF
TRBJ2-2 | TRBV4-1 | NA | NA | TGCGCCAGCAGCCAAGTTACAGCTCGAAACACCGGGGAGCTGTTTTTT | CASSQVTARNTGELFF
TRBJ1-6 | TRBV7-9 | NA | NA | TGTGCCAGCAGTCCGTGGGGGACTGACCTATATAATTCACCCCTCCACTTT | CASSPWGTDLYNSPLHF
TRBJ1-1 | TRBV10-3 | NA | NA | TGTGCCATCAGTCAGGCAGCCAACACTGAAGCTTTCTTT | CAISQAANTEAFF
TRBJ1-6 | TRBV7-9 | NA | NA | TGTGCCAGCAGCTCGTACGGGACCGGCGGAAGGGGTTCACCCCTCCACTTT | CASSSYGTGGRGSPLHF
TRBJ1-1 | TRBV4-1 | once | NA | TGCGCCAGCAGCCAGCTGGGGGCCAACACTGAAGCTTTCTTT | CASSQLGANTEAFF
TRBJ1-1 | TRBV7-6 | NA | NA | TGTGCCAGCAGCTTAGACGGGACACTAGACACTGAAGCTTTCTTT | CASSLDGTLDTEAFF
TRBJ2-3 | TRBV13 | NA | TRBD2 | TGTGCCAGCAGCATGGGACTAGCGGGGAGACTCACAGATACGCAGTATTTT | CASSMGLAGRLTDTQYF
TRBJ2-7 | TRBV19 | once | TRBD2 | TGTGCCAGTAGCCTAGCGGGCCGTTCCTACGAGCAGTACTTC | CASSLAGRSYEQYF
TRBJ2-2 | TRBV6-6 | NA | NA | TGTGCCAGCAGTTTGACATTCGGGGAGCTGTTTTTT | CASSLTFGELFF
TRBJ2-7 | TRBV15 | NA | TRBD1 | TGTGCCACCAGCATCAGGACAGGGTTAGGCTACGAGCAGTACTTC | CATSIRTGLGYEQYF
TRBJ2-1 | TRBV7-2 | NA | TRBD2 | TGTGCCAGCAGCTTACTAGCGGGGGGACAGAGTGAGCAGTTCTTC | CASSLLAGGQSEQFF
TRBJ2-7 | TRBV30 | NA | NA | TGTGCCTGGAGGAGGGGGGGCAACTACGAGCAGTACTTC | CAWRRGGNYEQYF
TRBJ2-5 | TRBV29-1 | NA | TRBD2 | TGCAGCGTTGAGTTTAGCGGGAGGGCCGACGAGACCCAGTACTTC | CSVEFSGRADETQYF
TRBJ1-4 | TRBV4-1 | NA | TRBD1 | TGCGCCAGCAGCCAACGGGACAGGGTTAGCGAAAAACTGTTTTTT | CASSQRDRVSEKLFF
TRBJ1-2 | TRBV27 | NA | NA | TGTGCCAGCAACGATGGCTACACCTTC | CASNDGYTF
TRBJ1-1 | TRBV18 | NA | NA | TGTGCCAGCTCCTCAGGGGCCCCTAGGAACACTGAAGCTTTCTTT | CASSSGAPRNTEAFF
TRBJ1-1 | TRBV13 | NA | NA | TGTGCCAGCACCCTTGATCAAAGGAACACTGAAGCTTTCTTT | CASTLDQRNTEAFF
TRBJ1-1 | TRBV27 | NA | NA | TGTGCCAGCAGTTTACTATTTACAGGCAACACTGAAGCTTTCTTT | CASSLLFTGNTEAFF
TRBJ2-5 | TRBV9 | NA | NA | TGTGCCAGCAGCGTTGGAGGTAGCCAAGAGACCCAGTACTTC | CASSVGGSQETQYF
TRBJ2-5 | TRBV7-9 | NA | NA | TGTGCCAGCAGCCCAGTGTACCAAGAGACCCAGTACTTC | CASSPVYQETQYF
TRBJ1-4 | TRBV7-2 | NA | NA | TGTGCCAGCAGCTTAGATTTGGGGTCGTCCGAAAAACTGTTTTTT | CASSLDLGSSEKLFF
TRBJ2-4 | TRBV10-1 | once | NA | TGCGCCAGCAGGGGGAGCGGACTAGCCAAAAACATTCAGTACTTC | CASRGSGLAKNIQYF
TRBJ2-3 | TRBV7-3 | NA | TRBD2 | TGTGCCAGCAGCCCAACTAGCGGGGGATATAGCACAGATACGCAGTATTTT | CASSPTSGGYSTDTQYF
TRBJ2-7 | TRBV5-1 | NA | NA | TGCGCCAGCAGCCTCGAGAGCGGGGGAGGGGGCTTACAGTACTTC | CASSLESGGGGLQYF
TRBJ2-3 | TRBV7-3 | NA | TRBD1 | TGTGCCAGCAGCGGACAGGGTAGCACAGATACGCAGTATTTT | CASSGQGSTDTQYF
TRBJ1-2 | TRBV9 | NA | NA | TGTGCCAGCAGCCGGCCTGTTGGCTACACCTTC | CASSRPVGYTF
TRBJ1-1 | TRBV4-1 | NA | NA | TGCGCCAGCAGCCGCGAAGGTCAGGCAAACACTGAAGCTTTCTTT | CASSREGQANTEAFF
TRBJ1-6 | TRBV4-3 | NA | TRBD1 | TGCGCCAGCAGCCTACGCCTTGAGACAGGGTCTAATAATTCACCCCTCCACTTT | CASSLRLETGSNNSPLHF
TRBJ1-2 | TRBV11-2 | NA | TRBD1 | TGTGCCAGCAGCTTAGTGGGGGGGGACAGAAGCACCTTC | CASSLVGGDRSTF
TRBJ1-3 | TRBV14 | NA | NA | TGTGCCAGCAGCCAAGATCTTGGCAGCCAACCTGGAAACACCATATATTTT | CASSQDLGSQPGNTIYF
TRBJ1-1 | TRBV7-8 | NA | NA | TGTGCCAGCAGCAAAGGGGTGACAACGAACACTGAAGCTTTCTTT | CASSKGVTTNTEAFF